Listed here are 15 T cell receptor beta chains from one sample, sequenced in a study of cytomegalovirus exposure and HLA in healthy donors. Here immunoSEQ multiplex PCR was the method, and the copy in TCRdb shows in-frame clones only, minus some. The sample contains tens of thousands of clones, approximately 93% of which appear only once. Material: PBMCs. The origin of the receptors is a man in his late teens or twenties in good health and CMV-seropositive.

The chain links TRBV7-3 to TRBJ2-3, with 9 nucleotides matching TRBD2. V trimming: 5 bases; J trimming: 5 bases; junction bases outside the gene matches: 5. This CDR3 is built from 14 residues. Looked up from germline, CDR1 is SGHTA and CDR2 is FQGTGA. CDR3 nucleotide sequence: TGTGCCAGCAGCATAGCGGGAGTGGGAGATACGCAGTATTTT. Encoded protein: CASSIAGVGDTQYF.

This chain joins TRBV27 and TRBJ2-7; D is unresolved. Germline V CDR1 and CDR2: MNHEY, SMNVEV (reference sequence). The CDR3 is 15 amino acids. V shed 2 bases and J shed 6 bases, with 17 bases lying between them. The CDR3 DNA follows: TGTGCCAGCAGTTTAGGTGCGGCCCTCAGAGGCGAGCAGTACTTC. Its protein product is CASSLGAALRGEQYF.

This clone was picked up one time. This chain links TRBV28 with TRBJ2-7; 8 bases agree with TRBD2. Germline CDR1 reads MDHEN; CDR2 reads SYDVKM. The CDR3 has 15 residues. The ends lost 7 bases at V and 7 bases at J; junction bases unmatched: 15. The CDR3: CASTLGGAGEGEQYF. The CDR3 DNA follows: TGTGCCAGCACCTTGGGGGGAGCGGGAGAGGGGGAGCAGTACTTC.

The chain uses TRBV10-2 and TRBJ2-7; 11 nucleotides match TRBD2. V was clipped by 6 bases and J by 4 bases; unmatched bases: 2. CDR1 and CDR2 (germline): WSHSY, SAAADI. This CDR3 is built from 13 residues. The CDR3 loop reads CASSRLAGYEQYF. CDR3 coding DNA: TGCGCCAGCAGCCGACTAGCGGGATACGAGCAGTACTTC.

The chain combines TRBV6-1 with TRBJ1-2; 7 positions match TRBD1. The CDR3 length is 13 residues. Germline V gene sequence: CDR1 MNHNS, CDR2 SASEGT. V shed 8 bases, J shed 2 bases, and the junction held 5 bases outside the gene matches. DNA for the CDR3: TGTGCCAGCCGAGGGGGCCACAACTATGGCTACACCTTC. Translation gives CASRGGHNYGYTF.

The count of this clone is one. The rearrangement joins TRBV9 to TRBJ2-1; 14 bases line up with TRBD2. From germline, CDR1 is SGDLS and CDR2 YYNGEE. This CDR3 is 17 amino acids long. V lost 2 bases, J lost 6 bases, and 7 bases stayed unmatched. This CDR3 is CASSVTGTSGSGNEQFF. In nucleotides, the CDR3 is TGTGCCAGCAGCGTCACCGGGACTAGCGGGAGCGGCAATGAGCAGTTCTTC.

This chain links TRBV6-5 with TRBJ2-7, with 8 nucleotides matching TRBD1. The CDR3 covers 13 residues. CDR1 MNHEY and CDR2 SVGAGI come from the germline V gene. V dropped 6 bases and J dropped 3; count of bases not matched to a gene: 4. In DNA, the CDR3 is TGTGCCAGCAGCTTGGGACAGGACTACGAGCAGTACTTC. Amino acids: CASSLGQDYEQYF.

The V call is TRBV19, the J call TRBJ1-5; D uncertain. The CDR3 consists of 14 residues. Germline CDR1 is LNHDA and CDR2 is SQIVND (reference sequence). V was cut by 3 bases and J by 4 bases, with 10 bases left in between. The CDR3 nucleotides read TGTGCCAGTAGTATGGGCAGAAGAAATCAGCCCCAGCATTTT. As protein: CASSMGRRNQPQHF.

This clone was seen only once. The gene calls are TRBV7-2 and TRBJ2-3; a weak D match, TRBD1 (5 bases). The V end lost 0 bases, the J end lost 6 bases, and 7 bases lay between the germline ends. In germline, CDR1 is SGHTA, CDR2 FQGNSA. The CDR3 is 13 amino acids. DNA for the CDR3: TGTGCCAGCAGCTTAGCTCGACAGGATACGCAGTATTTT. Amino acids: CASSLARQDTQYF.

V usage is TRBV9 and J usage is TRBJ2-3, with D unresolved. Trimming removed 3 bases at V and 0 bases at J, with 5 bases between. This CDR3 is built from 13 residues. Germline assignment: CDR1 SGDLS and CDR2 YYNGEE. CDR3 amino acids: CASSALSTDTQYF. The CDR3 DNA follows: TGTGCCAGCAGCGCCCTTAGCACAGATACGCAGTATTTT.

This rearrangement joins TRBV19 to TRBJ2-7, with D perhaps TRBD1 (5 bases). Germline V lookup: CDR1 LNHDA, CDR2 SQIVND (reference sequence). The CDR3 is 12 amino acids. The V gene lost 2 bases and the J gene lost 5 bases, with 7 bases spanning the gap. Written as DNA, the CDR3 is TGTGCCAGTAGTATAAGGGGCCACGAGCAGTACTTC. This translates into CASSIRGHEQYF.

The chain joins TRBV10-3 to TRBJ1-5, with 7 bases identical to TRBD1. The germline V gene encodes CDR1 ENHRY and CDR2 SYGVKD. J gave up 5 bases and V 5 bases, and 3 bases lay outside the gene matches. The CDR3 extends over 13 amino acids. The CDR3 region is CAISKGADQPQHF. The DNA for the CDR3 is TGTGCCATCAGTAAGGGGGCCGATCAGCCCCAGCATTTT.

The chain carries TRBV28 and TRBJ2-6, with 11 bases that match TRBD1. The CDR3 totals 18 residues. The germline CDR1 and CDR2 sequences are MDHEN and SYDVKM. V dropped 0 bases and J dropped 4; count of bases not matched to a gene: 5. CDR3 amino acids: CASSLWDRGLTGANVLTF. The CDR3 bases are TGTGCCAGCAGTTTATGGGACAGGGGGCTTACCGGGGCCAACGTCCTGACTTTC.

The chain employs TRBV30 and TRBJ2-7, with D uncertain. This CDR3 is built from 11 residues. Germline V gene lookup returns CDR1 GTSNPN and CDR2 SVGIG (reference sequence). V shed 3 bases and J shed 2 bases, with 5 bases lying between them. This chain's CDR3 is CAWRSPYEQYF. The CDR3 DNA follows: TGTGCCTGGAGGAGCCCCTACGAGCAGTACTTC.

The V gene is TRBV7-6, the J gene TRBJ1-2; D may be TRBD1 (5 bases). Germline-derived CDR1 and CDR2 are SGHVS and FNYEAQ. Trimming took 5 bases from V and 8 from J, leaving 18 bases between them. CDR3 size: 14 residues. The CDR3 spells CASSPDGGGNGYTF. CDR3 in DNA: TGTGCCAGCAGCCCCGATGGGGGGGGGAACGGCTACACCTTC.